This TCR beta chain comes out of a study of T cell responses to AZD1222 COVID-19 vaccine. Only in-frame clones appear in the TCRdb table, and some are missing; sequencing was by immunoSEQ multiplex PCR. The sample has 150,000 to 200,000 clones; 80% to 95% are singletons. CDR3 size: 18 residues. Study results and caveats: Clonal diversity may have been underestimated in mostly white British donors. Baseline seropositives among AZD1222 recipients totaled only six. Sampling that yielded the repertoires occurred only after the peak T cell response.

Second-dose recipients at about 4 or about 12 weeks were treated as one pooled group. As for this clone: The target antigen is unknown.

The chain is built from TRBV21-1 and TRBJ1-3; TRBD1, as called in the table, went unchecked against the DNA. TRBV21-1 counts as a pseudogene. The sequence derives from an adult who received the AZD1222 COVID-19 vaccine. Source: peripheral blood, taken 28 days after the second AZD1222 dose. CDR3 amino acids: CASRERAGAIIHGNTIYF. The DNA for the CDR3 is TGTGCCAGCCGGGAACGGGCAGGGGCGATCATTCATGGAAACACCATATATTTT.